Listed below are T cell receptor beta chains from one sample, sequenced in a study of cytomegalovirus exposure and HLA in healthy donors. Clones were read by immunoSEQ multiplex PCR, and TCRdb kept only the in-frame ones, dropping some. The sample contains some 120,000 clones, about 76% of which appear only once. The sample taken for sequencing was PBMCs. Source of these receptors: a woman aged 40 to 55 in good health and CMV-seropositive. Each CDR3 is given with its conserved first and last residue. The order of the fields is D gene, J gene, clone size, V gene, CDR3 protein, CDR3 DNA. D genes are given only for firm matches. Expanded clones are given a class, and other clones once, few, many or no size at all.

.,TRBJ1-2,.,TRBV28,CASSRAYGYTF,TGTGCCAGCTCCAGGGCCTATGGCTACACCTTC
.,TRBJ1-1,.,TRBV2,CASSKFPGTEAFF,TGTGCCAGCAGTAAGTTTCCCGGCACTGAAGCTTTCTTT
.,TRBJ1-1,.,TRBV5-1,CASSLDLGGNTEAFF,TGCGCCAGCAGCTTGGATCTGGGGGGGAACACTGAAGCTTTCTTT
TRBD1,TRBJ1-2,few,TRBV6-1,CASSRGETGFYGYTF,TGTGCCAGCAGCCGAGGGGAGACAGGGTTCTATGGCTACACCTTC
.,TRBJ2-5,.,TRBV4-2,CASSRGQASEQETQYF,TGTGCCAGCAGCCGAGGCCAGGCTAGCGAGCAAGAGACCCAGTACTTC
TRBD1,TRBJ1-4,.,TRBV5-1,CASSFQGAEEKLFF,TGCGCCAGCAGCTTTCAGGGGGCTGAAGAAAAACTGTTTTTT
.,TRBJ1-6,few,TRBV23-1,CASSHPAPTPSSPLHF,TGCGCCAGCAGTCATCCGGCCCCCACCCCTAGTTCACCCCTCCACTTT
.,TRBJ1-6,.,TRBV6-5,CASRGGSSYNSPLHF,TGTGCCAGCAGGGGTGGGAGCTCCTATAATTCACCCCTCCACTTT
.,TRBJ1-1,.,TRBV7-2,CASSLARGGTEAFF,TGTGCCAGCAGCTTAGCTCGAGGGGGCACTGAAGCTTTCTTT
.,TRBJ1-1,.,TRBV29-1,CSVEDGAGVKAFF,TGCAGCGTTGAAGATGGAGCCGGGGTGAAAGCTTTCTTT
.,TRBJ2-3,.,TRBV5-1,CASSLSGVGADTQYF,TGCGCCAGCAGCTTGTCAGGGGTTGGGGCAGATACGCAGTATTTT
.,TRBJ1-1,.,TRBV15,CATSRDRVGEAFF,TGTGCCACCAGCAGAGACAGGGTCGGGGAAGCTTTCTTT
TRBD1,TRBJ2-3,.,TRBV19,CASSRTGSTDTQYF,TGTGCCAGTAGTAGGACAGGCAGCACAGATACGCAGTATTTT
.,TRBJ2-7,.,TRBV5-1,CASSPRQRSYEQYF,TGCGCCAGCAGCCCCCGACAGCGCTCCTACGAGCAGTACTTC
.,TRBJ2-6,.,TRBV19,CASSTGGTGANVLTF,TGTGCCAGTAGTACCGGGGGTACCGGGGCCAACGTCCTGACTTTC
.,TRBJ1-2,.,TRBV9,CASRHNTNYGYTF,TGTGCCAGCAGACATAACACTAACTATGGCTACACCTTC
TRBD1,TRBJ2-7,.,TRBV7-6,CASSLVETGSGSYEQYF,TGTGCCAGCAGCTTAGTAGAGACAGGGTCGGGCTCCTACGAGCAGTACTTC
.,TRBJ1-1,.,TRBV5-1,CASSGEVFNTEAFF,TGCGCCAGCTCGGGGGAGGTATTCAACACTGAAGCTTTCTTT
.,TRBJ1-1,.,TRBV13,CASSLGNQATEAFF,TGTGCCAGCAGCTTAGGCAACCAGGCCACTGAAGCTTTCTTT
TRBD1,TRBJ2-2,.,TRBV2,CASGDSPNTGELFF,TGTGCCAGCGGGGACAGTCCGAACACCGGGGAGCTGTTTTTT
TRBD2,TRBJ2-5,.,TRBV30,CAWSGGAETQYF,TGTGCCTGGAGCGGGGGGGCGGAGACCCAGTACTTC
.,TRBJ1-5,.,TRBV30,CAWSSGEYQPQHF,TGTGCCTGGAGTTCGGGGGAGTATCAGCCCCAGCATTTT
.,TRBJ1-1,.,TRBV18,CASSPGVTHNTEAFF,TGTGCCAGCTCACCAGGAGTAACACACAACACTGAAGCTTTCTTT
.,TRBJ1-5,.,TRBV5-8,CASSSEGVADQPQHF,TGTGCCAGCAGCTCAGAGGGCGTGGCCGATCAGCCCCAGCATTTT
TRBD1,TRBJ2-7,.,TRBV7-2,CASSLTGQGGEQYF,TGTGCCAGCAGCTTAACGGGACAGGGGGGCGAGCAGTACTTC
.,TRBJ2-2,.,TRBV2,CASSEVAGGTGELFF,TGTGCCAGCAGTGAAGTAGCTGGCGGGACCGGGGAGCTGTTTTTT
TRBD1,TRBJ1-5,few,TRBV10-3,CAIRDREGQPQHF,TGTGCCATCCGGGACAGGGAGGGTCAGCCCCAGCATTTT
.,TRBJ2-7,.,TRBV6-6,CASAEGAYEQYF,TGTGCCAGCGCCGAAGGGGCCTACGAGCAGTACTTC
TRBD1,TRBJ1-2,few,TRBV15,CATSRGIHQDRVGNGYTF,TGTGCCACCAGCAGAGGAATCCACCAAGACAGGGTTGGGAATGGCTACACCTTC
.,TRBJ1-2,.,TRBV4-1,CASSQPQGRNYGYTF,TGCGCCAGCAGCCAGCCTCAAGGGAGAAACTATGGCTACACCTTC
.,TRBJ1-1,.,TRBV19,CASRDSGYTEAFF,TGTGCCAGTAGAGATTCAGGATACACTGAAGCTTTCTTT
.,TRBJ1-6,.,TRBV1,CRQGSYNSPLHF,TGTCGACAGGGTTCCTATAATTCACCCCTCCACTTT
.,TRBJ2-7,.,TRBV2,CASSGASEQYF,TGTGCCAGCAGTGGAGCGAGCGAGCAGTACTTC
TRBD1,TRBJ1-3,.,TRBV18,CASSPGQILSGNTIYF,TGTGCCAGCTCACCGGGACAGATTCTCTCTGGAAACACCATATATTTT
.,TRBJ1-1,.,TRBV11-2,CASRVGENTEAFF,TGTGCCAGCAGAGTAGGGGAGAACACTGAAGCTTTCTTT
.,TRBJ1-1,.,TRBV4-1,CASSPRGITEAFF,TGCGCCAGCAGTCCGAGGGGGATCACTGAAGCTTTCTTT
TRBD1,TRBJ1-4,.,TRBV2,CASSDRGGDEKLFF,TGTGCCAGCAGCGACAGGGGTGGGGATGAAAAACTGTTTTTT
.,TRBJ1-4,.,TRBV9,CASSVRGLSNEKLFF,TGTGCCAGCAGCGTAAGGGGTTTATCTAATGAAAAACTGTTTTTT
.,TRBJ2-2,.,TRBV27,CASSFSGELFF,TGTGCCAGCAGTTTTTCTGGGGAGCTGTTTTTT
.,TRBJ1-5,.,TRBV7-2,CASSPSRGGVSQPQHF,TGTGCCAGCAGCCCTTCGAGAGGCGGGGTGAGTCAGCCCCAGCATTTT
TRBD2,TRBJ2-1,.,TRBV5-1,CASSPGAGGSYNEQFF,TGCGCCAGCAGCCCGGGGGCGGGGGGCTCCTACAATGAGCAGTTCTTC
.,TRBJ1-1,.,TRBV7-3,CASSSQARTEAFF,TGTGCCAGCAGCTCCCAGGCACGTACTGAAGCTTTCTTT
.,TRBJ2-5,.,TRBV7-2,CASSLHPSAQTQYF,TGTGCCAGCAGCTTACATCCTAGCGCGCAGACCCAGTACTTC
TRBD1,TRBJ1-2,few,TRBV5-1,CASNGGDRGFHGYTF,TGCGCCAGCAACGGTGGTGACAGGGGTTTTCATGGCTACACCTTC
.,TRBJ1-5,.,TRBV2,CASSDTYSNQPQHF,TGTGCCAGCAGTGACACCTATAGCAATCAGCCCCAGCATTTT
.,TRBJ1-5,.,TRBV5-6,CASSLPGGQPQHF,TGTGCCAGCAGCTTACCGGGAGGTCAGCCCCAGCATTTT
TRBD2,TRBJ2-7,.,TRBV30,CAWRGSGGTSYEQYF,TGTGCCTGGAGAGGAAGCGGGGGGACCTCCTACGAGCAGTACTTC
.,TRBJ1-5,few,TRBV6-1,CASSDPPGGNNQPQHF,TGTGCCAGCAGTGACCCCCCTGGGGGGAACAATCAGCCCCAGCATTTT
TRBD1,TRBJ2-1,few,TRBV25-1,CASSDLGTGDEQFF,TGTGCCAGCAGTGATCTAGGGACAGGCGATGAGCAGTTCTTC
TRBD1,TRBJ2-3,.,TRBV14,CASSQPTDRNTDTQYF,TGTGCCAGCAGCCAGCCCACGGACAGGAACACAGATACGCAGTATTTT
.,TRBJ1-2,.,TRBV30,CAWRRGGTNYGYTF,TGTGCCTGGAGGCGCGGCGGAACTAACTATGGCTACACCTTC
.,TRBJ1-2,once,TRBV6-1,CASSDIGAYGYTF,TGTGCCAGCAGTGATATAGGGGCCTATGGCTACACCTTC
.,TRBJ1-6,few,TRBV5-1,CASSLGRVDSPLHF,TGCGCCAGCAGCTTGGGACGGGTGGATTCACCCCTCCACTTT
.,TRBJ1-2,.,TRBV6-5,CASSYSGGSPYGYTF,TGTGCCAGCAGTTACTCCGGCGGCAGCCCTTATGGCTACACCTTC
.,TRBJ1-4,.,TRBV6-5,CASAERTNEKLFF,TGTGCCAGCGCCGAGAGAACTAATGAAAAACTGTTTTTT
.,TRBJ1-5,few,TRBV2,CASRGGQLNQPQHF,TGTGCCAGCAGGGGCGGGCAGCTCAATCAGCCCCAGCATTTT